Reported below is one T cell receptor beta chain. Its antigen is undetermined. TCRdb called the 5' RACE reads again in MiXCR, with one record for every CDR3 protein. The sample records under 300,000 distinct CDR3 sequences, 15% to 20% being singletons. The sample originates from a study of T-cell memory formation after mild COVID-19. Study findings and constraints: The second-wave clones peaking on day 37 were not confirmed as SARS-CoV-2-specific.

The CDR3 contains 15 residues. Trimming shortened V by 4 bases and J by 2 bases, and 14 bases separated the two germline ends. Germline V gene data show CDR1 as LGHDT and CDR2 as YNNKEL (reference sequence). The sample comprised PBMCs or a T cell subset sorted from them (not recorded which). The genes are TRBV3-1 and TRBJ1-2, with D uncertain. The source is a man aged 18 to 30 who had mild COVID-19 (a few samples of this study predate the infection). Cell type and time point are not known. The CDR3 DNA reads as TGTGCCAGCAGCCCCCGAGGTGGGCAGAACTATGGCTACACCTTC. This gives the protein CASSPRGGQNYGYTF.